The following is a T cell receptor beta chain sequence with its context. This table comes from immunoSEQ multiplex PCR, and its TCRdb copy is limited to in-frame clones, with some not included. The sample lists 200,000 to 250,000 clones, around 88% seen once, with about 1.5% in the top ten. These data belong to a study of blood T cell repertoires in COVID-19. Study summary: The United States, Italy and Spain provided the acute and convalescent COVID-19 samples.

V was clipped by 4 bases and J by 0 bases, with 13 bases between them. CDR1 is GTSNPN and CDR2 is SVGIG in the germline V gene (reference sequence). The CDR3 has 14 residues. The chain couples TRBV30 to TRBJ2-7; no clear D. The receptor was derived from a man younger than 35 with active or convalescent COVID-19. Material for sequencing was peripheral blood. CDR3 sequence reads: CAWNFRSPSYEQYF. The CDR3 nucleotides are TGTGCCTGGAACTTCCGGTCCCCCTCCTACGAGCAGTACTTC.